Below, 24 T cell receptor beta chains from the same sample are listed, as sequenced in a study of blood T cell repertoires in COVID-19. Here immunoSEQ multiplex PCR was the method, and the copy in TCRdb shows in-frame clones only, minus some. The table includes a few hundred thousand clones, about 80% detected once. Specimen: PBMCs or T cells enriched from blood (not recorded which). The receptors were gathered from a man aged 45-65 years who had recovered from COVID-19.

The rearrangement joins TRBV5-4 to TRBJ1-6; 8 positions agree with TRBD1. Germline CDR1 and CDR2: SGHNT and YYREEE (reference sequence). CDR3 length: 18 residues. The V segment lost 3 bases and the J segment 6 bases; nucleotides outside the gene matches: 14. The DNA for the CDR3 is TGTGCCAGCAGCTGGAACGCATTGGGACAGGCGGGTAATTCACCCCTCCACTTT. This codes for CASSWNALGQAGNSPLHF.

A single count supports this clone. This chain uses TRBV6-1 with TRBJ1-2; D gene ambiguous. CDR1 is MNHNS and CDR2 is SASEGT in the germline V gene. The V gene lost 3 bases and the J gene lost 1 base, with 12 bases spanning the gap. This CDR3 spans 15 amino acids. CDR3 DNA sequence: TGTGCCAGCAGTGACGAGGTAGGGAGTAACTATGGCTACACCTTC. Its translation: CASSDEVGSNYGYTF.

This clone is a singleton in its sample. The chain uses TRBV2 and TRBJ2-1, with D maybe TRBD1 (6 bases). The V end lost 9 bases, the J end lost 5 bases, and 17 bases lay between the germline ends. Germline V gene data show CDR1 as SNHLY and CDR2 as FYNNEI. CDR3 length equals 14 residues. CDR3 protein: CASQRGGANNEQFF. The CDR3 coding sequence is TGTGCCAGTCAGCGAGGGGGAGCTAACAATGAGCAGTTCTTC.

In this sample, this clone turned up many times. V usage is TRBV7-9 and J usage is TRBJ1-4, with D maybe TRBD1 (5 bases). Germline values: CDR1 SEHNR, CDR2 FQNEAQ (reference sequence). Trimming cost V 5 bases and J 0 bases, with 7 bases left between them. The length of the CDR3 is 14 residues. The CDR3 region has the DNA TGTGCCAGCAGCCCGACAGCAACTAATGAAAAACTGTTTTTT. Its translation is CASSPTATNEKLFF.

The DNA for the CDR3 is TGTGCCACCCTACAGACAGGGGGTCTTGGCTACACCTTC. This encodes CATLQTGGLGYTF. The chain is built from TRBV12-3 or TRBV12-4 and TRBJ1-2, with 9 bases matching TRBD1. J gave up 7 bases and V 10 bases, and 10 bases lay outside the gene matches. The CDR3 covers 13 residues.

The chain combines TRBV10-3 with TRBJ2-1, with a possible D match to TRBD2 (6 bases). Trimming pared 8 bases from V and 3 bases from J, leaving 11 bases between. There are 13 residues in the CDR3. Germline lookup yields CDR1 ENHRY and CDR2 SYGVKD. For the CDR3, the DNA is TGTGCCATCGAGGGAGGACTCTACAATGAGCAGTTCTTC. Translation: CAIEGGLYNEQFF.

The chain carries TRBV7-6 and TRBJ2-7, with TRBD2 matching over 9 bases. The V gene end was trimmed by 1 base and the J gene end by 2 bases; junction bases not matched to a gene: 3. The V gene's germline CDR1 is SGHVS and CDR2 FNYEAQ. The CDR3 runs to 15 residues. In DNA, the CDR3 is TGTGCCAGCAGCTTAGAGACTAGCGGAACCTACGAGCAGTACTTC. Translation: CASSLETSGTYEQYF.

V and J are TRBV27 and TRBJ1-1; D may be TRBD1 (6 bases). Germline CDR1 and CDR2: MNHEY and SMNVEV (reference sequence). With 2 bases removed from V and 5 bases from J, the gap between germline ends came to 15 bases. The CDR3 extends over 15 amino acids. CDR3 residues: CASSLRGTSWTEAFF. The CDR3 DNA follows: TGTGCCAGCAGTTTAAGGGGGACATCGTGGACTGAAGCTTTCTTT.

This clone was observed a single time. The chain recombines TRBV7-9 with TRBJ2-1; 13 nucleotides align to TRBD2. Germline loops: CDR1 SEHNR, CDR2 FQNEAQ (reference sequence). The CDR3 is 16 amino acids. After removal of 3 bases from V and 7 bases from J, the junction contained 6 bases not matched to a gene. The CDR3 DNA follows: TGTGCCAGCAGCTTCTCCGGGACTAGCGGGATGAATGAGCAGTTCTTC. Translated, it gives CASSFSGTSGMNEQFF.

A few counts support this clone. A read error may produce the germline difference seen at one junction end. The J gene is TRBJ1-2, the V gene TRBV6-5; D is unclear. The germline V gene encodes CDR1 MNHEY and CDR2 SVGAGI. The CDR3 spans 13 residues. CDR3 DNA: TGTGCCAGCAGTGACTCACAAGTGCGGAGGACCCTCTTC. Its protein is CASSDSQVRRTLF.

The rearrangement uses TRBV7-3 and TRBJ2-7; D may be TRBD1 (5 bases). CDR1 is SGHTA, CDR2 FQGTGA, per germline. V lost 2 bases and J lost 5, with 10 bases in between. The CDR3 length is 13 residues. CDR3 residues: CASSLVQGHEQYF. The CDR3 region has the DNA TGTGCCAGCAGCTTAGTCCAGGGCCACGAGCAGTACTTC.

The chain links TRBV25-1 to TRBJ2-7; maybe TRBD2 (6 bases). The CDR3 has 15 amino acids. Germline-derived CDR1 and CDR2 are MGHDK and SYGVNS. The V and J ends lost 4 bases and 0 bases respectively, with 13 bases between them. CDR3 bases: TGTGCCAGCAGTGCAGGACTACTCAACTCCTACGAGCAGTACTTC. This encodes CASSAGLLNSYEQYF.

This clone appeared once. CDR3 in amino acids: CASSLQGGNYEQYF. CDR3 DNA sequence: TGTGCCAGCAGCTTACAGGGGGGGAACTACGAGCAGTACTTC. The chain combines TRBV6-5 with TRBJ2-7, with D perhaps matching TRBD1 (8 bases). Trimming pared 6 bases from V and 3 bases from J, leaving 15 bases between. The CDR3 is 14 residues long. CDR1 and CDR2 from the germline V gene are MNHEY and SVGAGI.

The rearrangement joins TRBV18 to TRBJ1-2; TRBD1 matches at 10 bases. The germline V gene encodes CDR1 KGHSH and CDR2 LQKENI. This CDR3 contains 16 residues. The trim removed 2 bases at V and 7 bases at J, leaving 10 bases unmatched. The CDR3 here is CASSPYPGQGNSGYTF. DNA of the CDR3: TGTGCCAGCTCACCATATCCGGGACAGGGGAACAGTGGCTACACCTTC.

For the CDR3, the DNA is TGCGCCAGCAGCCCCCTCGGGACCGGGGAGCTGTTTTTT. This encodes CASSPLGTGELFF. The chain links TRBV10-1 to TRBJ2-2; no clear D gene. Germline V gene sequence: CDR1 WNHNN, CDR2 SYGVQD (reference sequence). This CDR3 spans 13 amino acids. The V gene lost 6 bases and the J gene lost 5 bases, with 10 bases spanning the gap.

The rearrangement uses TRBV14 and TRBJ2-7; weak D call: TRBD2 (6 bases). This CDR3 has 16 residues. V was clipped by 0 bases and J by 5 bases, with 17 bases between them. Germline CDR1 SGHDN, CDR2 FVKESK. The CDR3 nucleotides read TGTGCCAGCAGCCAAGATTGGCGGGGACCGGGGGACGAGCAGTACTTC. Translated: CASSQDWRGPGDEQYF. The full variable domain, in which reference TRBV14 and TRBJ2-7 provide the parts outside the CDR3, is EAGVTQFPSHSVIEKGQTVTLRCDPISGHDNLYWYRRVMGKEIKFLLHFVKESKQDESGMPNNRFLAERTGGTYSTLKVQPAELEDSGVYFCASSQDWRGPGDEQYFGPGTRLTVT.

This clone was counted a few times. The rearrangement joins TRBV5-4 to TRBJ2-7; TRBD2 matches 11 bases. There are 15 residues in the CDR3. CDR1 and CDR2 from the germline V gene are SGHNT and YYREEE (reference sequence). The trim removed 4 bases at V and 3 bases at J, leaving 6 bases unmatched. The CDR3 sequence is CASSPTSGGIYEQYF. The CDR3 DNA sequence: TGTGCCAGCAGCCCTACTAGCGGGGGTATCTACGAGCAGTACTTC.

This chain joins TRBV6-5 and TRBJ1-2; TRBD1 matches 11 bases. V was pared by 4 bases and J by 4 bases, with 5 bases of the junction left unmatched. The CDR3 is made up of 15 amino acids. Germline loops: CDR1 MNHEY, CDR2 SVGAGI. The CDR3 protein is CASSLTGQGGYGYTF. CDR3 nucleotide sequence: TGTGCCAGCAGTTTGACGGGACAGGGGGGCTATGGCTACACCTTC.

The chain recombines TRBV9 with TRBJ2-5; a weak D match, TRBD2 (6 bases). The CDR3 runs 17 residues. From germline, CDR1 is SGDLS and CDR2 YYNGEE. The ends were cut back, 4 bases at V and 9 bases at J, with 28 bases in the middle. The CDR3 loop is CASSPTLQEGPQRSQYF. The CDR3 DNA reads as TGTGCCAGCAGCCCTACGCTCCAGGAGGGACCCCAAAGGTCCCAGTACTTC.

The sample holds one count of this clone. The rearrangement uses TRBV19 and TRBJ1-5, with D perhaps TRBD1 (6 bases). The CDR3 length is 14 residues. Trimming took 6 bases from V and 2 from J, leaving 11 bases between them. Germline CDR1 and CDR2: LNHDA and SQIVND (reference sequence). This CDR3 reads CASSEDSRNQPQHF. CDR3 nucleotide sequence: TGTGCCAGTAGCGAGGACAGCCGCAATCAGCCCCAGCATTTT.

This chain links TRBV10-2 with TRBJ2-5; D is uncertain. The CDR3 runs to 13 residues. The ends were cut back, 4 bases at V and 0 bases at J, with 6 bases in the middle. Germline CDR1 reads WSHSY; CDR2 reads SAAADI. For the CDR3, the DNA is TGCGCCAGCAGTGGGGCAGACCAAGAGACCCAGTACTTC. This sequence encodes CASSGADQETQYF.

The table lists this clone with a count of one. The rearrangement uses TRBV28 and TRBJ1-1; 7 nucleotides line up with TRBD1. Germline V lookup: CDR1 MDHEN, CDR2 SYDVKM. CDR3 length equals 16 residues. V shed 6 bases, J shed 5 bases, and the junction held 15 bases outside the gene matches. Here the CDR3 DNA reads TGTGCCAGCAGCCAACGCCTTTTCGCGGGACAGACTGAAGCTTTCTTT. Translation gives CASSQRLFAGQTEAFF.

V gene TRBV12-5 combines with J gene TRBJ2-2, with TRBD1 matching over 7 bases. V was pared by 7 bases and J by 3 bases, with 11 bases of the junction left unmatched. The CDR3 runs 16 residues. CDR1 and CDR2 (germline): LGHNT, FRNRAP. The CDR3 DNA reads TGTGCTAGTGCCCCCTCCAGGGGGTGGGACACCGGGGAGCTGTTTTTT. Translation gives CASAPSRGWDTGELFF.

The chain links TRBV5-5 to TRBJ1-6; D perhaps matches TRBD1 (5 bases). Per germline, CDR1 SGHKS and CDR2 YYEKEE (reference sequence). The CDR3 contains 15 residues. Trimming pared 4 bases from V and 11 bases from J, leaving 19 bases between. The CDR3 DNA is TGTGCCAGCAGCCCATTGACAGATCTTTTAACACCCCTCCACTTT. Protein sequence: CASSPLTDLLTPLHF.